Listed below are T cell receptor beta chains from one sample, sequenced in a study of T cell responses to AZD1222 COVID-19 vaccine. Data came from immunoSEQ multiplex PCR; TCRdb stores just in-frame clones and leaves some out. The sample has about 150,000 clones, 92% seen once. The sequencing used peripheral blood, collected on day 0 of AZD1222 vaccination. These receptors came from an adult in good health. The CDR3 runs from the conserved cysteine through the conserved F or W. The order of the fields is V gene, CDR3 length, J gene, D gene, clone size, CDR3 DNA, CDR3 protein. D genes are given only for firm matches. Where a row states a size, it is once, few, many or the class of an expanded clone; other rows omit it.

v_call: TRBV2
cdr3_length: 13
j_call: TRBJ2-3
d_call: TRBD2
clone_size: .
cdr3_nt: TGTGCCAGCAAGCCGGGAGGGGTGGATACGCAGTATTTT
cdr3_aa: CASKPGGVDTQYF

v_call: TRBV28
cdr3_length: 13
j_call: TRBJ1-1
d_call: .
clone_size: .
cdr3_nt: TGTGCCAGCAGTTTACAGGGATACACTGAAGCTTTCTTT
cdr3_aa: CASSLQGYTEAFF

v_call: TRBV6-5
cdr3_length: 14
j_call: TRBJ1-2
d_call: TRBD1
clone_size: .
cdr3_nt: TGTGCCAGCAGTTCCCCGGGACAGAACTATGGCTACACCTTC
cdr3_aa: CASSSPGQNYGYTF

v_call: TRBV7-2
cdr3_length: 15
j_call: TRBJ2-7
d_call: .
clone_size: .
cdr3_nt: TGTGCCAGCAGCCTAACGTATAGCGCGGCCTACGAGCAGTACTTC
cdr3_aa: CASSLTYSAAYEQYF

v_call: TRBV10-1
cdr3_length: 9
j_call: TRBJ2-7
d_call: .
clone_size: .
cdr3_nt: TGCGCCGGATACTACGAGCAGTACTTC
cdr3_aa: CAGYYEQYF

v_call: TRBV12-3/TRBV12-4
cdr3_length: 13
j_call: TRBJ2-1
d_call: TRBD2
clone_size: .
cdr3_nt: TGTGCCAGCAGAAAGCGGGGATACAATGAGCAGTTCTTC
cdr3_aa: CASRKRGYNEQFF

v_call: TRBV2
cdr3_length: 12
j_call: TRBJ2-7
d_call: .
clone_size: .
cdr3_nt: TGTGCCAGCGACAGCCCATCCTACGAGCAGTACTTC
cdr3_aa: CASDSPSYEQYF

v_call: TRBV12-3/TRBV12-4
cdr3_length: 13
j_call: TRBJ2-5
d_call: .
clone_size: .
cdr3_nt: TGTGCCAGCAGCCAGGGCCGCCGGGAGACCCAGTACTTC
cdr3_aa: CASSQGRRETQYF

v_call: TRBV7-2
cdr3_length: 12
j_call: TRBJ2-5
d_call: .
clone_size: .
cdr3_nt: TGTGCCAGCAGCTTAGACCAAGAGACCCAGTACTTC
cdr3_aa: CASSLDQETQYF

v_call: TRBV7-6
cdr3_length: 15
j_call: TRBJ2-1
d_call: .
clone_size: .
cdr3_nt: TGTGCCAGCAGCTTAGGGGGCGGGAAACGGGGTGAGCAGTTCTTC
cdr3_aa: CASSLGGGKRGEQFF

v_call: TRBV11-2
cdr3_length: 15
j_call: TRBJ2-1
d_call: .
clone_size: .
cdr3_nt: TGTGCCAGCAGCTTAGTCCAGGGAGTGGGCAATGAGCAGTTCTTC
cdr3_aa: CASSLVQGVGNEQFF

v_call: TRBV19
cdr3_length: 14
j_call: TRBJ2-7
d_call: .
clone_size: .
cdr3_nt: TGTGCCAGTAGTATACAGGGAATTCGAACGGAGCAGTACTTC
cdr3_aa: CASSIQGIRTEQYF

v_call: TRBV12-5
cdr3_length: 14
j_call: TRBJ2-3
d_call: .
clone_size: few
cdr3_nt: TGTGCTAGTGCCGGGGACATAAGCACAGATACGCAGTATTTT
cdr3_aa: CASAGDISTDTQYF

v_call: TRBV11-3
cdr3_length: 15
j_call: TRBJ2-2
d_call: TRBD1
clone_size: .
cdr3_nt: TGTGCCAGCTCAGCGGACAGGGGGGACACCGGGGAGCTGTTTTTT
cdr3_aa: CASSADRGDTGELFF

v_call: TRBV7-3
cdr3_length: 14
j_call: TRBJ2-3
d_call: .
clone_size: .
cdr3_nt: TGTGCCAGCAGCTTGGGGACTCCGAGGGATACGCAGTATTTT
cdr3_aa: CASSLGTPRDTQYF

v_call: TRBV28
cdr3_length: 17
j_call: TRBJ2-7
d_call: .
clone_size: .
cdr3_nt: TGTGCCAGCATCCCGTCTTCCGGGACCCGACTTCACTACGAGCAGTACTTC
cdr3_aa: CASIPSSGTRLHYEQYF

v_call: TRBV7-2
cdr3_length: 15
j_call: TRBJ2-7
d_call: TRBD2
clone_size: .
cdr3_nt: TGTGCCAGCGGCTTAGGACTAGCGGGCTCCTACGAGCAGTACTTC
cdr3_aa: CASGLGLAGSYEQYF

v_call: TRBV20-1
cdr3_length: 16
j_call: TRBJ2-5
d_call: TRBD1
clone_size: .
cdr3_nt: TGCAGTGCTAGTGCCCGGATGACAGGGCGGGTAGAGACCCAGTACTTC
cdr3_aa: CSASARMTGRVETQYF

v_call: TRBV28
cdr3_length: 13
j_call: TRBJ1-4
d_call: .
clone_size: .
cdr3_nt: TGTGCCAGCATCGGGAGAACTAATGAAAAACTGTTTTTT
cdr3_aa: CASIGRTNEKLFF

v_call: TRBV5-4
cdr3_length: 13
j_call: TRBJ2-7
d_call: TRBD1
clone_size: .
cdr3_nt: TGTGCCAGCAGCCCCGGGACAGGGGCCCCGAAGTACTTC
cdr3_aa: CASSPGTGAPKYF

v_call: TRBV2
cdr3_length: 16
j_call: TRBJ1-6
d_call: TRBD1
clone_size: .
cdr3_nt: TGTGCCAGCAGTTACCTCCCGACAGGGCCCCCTTCACCCCTCCACTTT
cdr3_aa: CASSYLPTGPPSPLHF

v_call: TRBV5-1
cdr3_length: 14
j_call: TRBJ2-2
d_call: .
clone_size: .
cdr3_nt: TGCGCCAGCAGCGCGAGGCCGAACACCGGGGAGCTGTTTTTT
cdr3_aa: CASSARPNTGELFF

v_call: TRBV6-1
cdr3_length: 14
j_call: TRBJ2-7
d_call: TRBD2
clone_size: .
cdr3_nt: TGTGCCAGCAGTGAAGTGGGGGGGACCTACGAGCAGTACTTC
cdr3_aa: CASSEVGGTYEQYF

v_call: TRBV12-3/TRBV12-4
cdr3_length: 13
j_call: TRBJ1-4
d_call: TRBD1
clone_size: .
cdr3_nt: TGTGCCAGCAGCCGCCGACAGGGAGAAAAACTGTTTTTT
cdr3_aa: CASSRRQGEKLFF

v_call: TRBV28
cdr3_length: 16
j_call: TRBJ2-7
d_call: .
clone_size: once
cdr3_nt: TGTGCCAGCACCCTTCACATAGGACAGAGCTCCTACGAGCAGTACTTC
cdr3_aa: CASTLHIGQSSYEQYF

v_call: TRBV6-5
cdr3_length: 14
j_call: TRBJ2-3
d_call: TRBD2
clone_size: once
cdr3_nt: TGTGCCAGCAGCGCGACTAGCCGCACAGATACGCAGTATTTT
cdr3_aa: CASSATSRTDTQYF

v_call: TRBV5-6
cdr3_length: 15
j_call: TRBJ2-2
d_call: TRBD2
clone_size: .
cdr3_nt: TGTGCCAGCAGATCCCCGGGAGGGCGCACCGGGGAGCTGTTTTTT
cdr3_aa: CASRSPGGRTGELFF

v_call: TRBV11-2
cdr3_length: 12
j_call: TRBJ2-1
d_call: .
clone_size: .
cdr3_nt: TGTGCCAGCGGGAGGTCCTACAATGAGCAGTTCTTC
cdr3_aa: CASGRSYNEQFF

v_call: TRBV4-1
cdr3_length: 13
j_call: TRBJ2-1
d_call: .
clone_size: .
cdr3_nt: TGCGCCAGCAGCGCCAGGACTTACAATGAGCAGTTCTTC
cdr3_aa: CASSARTYNEQFF

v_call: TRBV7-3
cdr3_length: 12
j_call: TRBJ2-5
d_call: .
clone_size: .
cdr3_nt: TGTGCCAGCAGTAACGACCTGGAGACCCAGTACTTC
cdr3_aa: CASSNDLETQYF

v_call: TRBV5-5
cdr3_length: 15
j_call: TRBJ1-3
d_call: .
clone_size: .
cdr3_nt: TGTGCCAGCAGCCGCGATCCCCGCTCTGGAAACACCATATATTTT
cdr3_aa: CASSRDPRSGNTIYF

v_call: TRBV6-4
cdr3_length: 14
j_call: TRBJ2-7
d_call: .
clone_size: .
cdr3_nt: TGTGCCAGCAGTGCCCTCGCCAGGGTGCCCGAGCAGTACTTC
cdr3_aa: CASSALARVPEQYF

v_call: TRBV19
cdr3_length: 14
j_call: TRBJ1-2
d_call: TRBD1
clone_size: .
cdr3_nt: TGTGCCAGTAGTACGAAGGGACAGATCTATGGCTACACCTTC
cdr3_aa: CASSTKGQIYGYTF

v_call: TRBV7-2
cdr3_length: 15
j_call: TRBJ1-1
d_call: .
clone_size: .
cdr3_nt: TGTGCCAGCAGTTTCGCGAGGGGAGGCGGCACTGAAGCTTTCTTT
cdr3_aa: CASSFARGGGTEAFF

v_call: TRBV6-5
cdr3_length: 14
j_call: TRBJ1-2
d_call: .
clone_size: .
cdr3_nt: TGTGCCAGCAGTTACTCAGAGGGGATCTATGGCTACACCTTC
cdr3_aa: CASSYSEGIYGYTF

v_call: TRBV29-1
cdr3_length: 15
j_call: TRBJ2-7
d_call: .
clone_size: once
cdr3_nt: TGCAGCGTTGCGAACAGTAGAGTAGTCGCCCACGAGCAGTACTTC
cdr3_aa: CSVANSRVVAHEQYF

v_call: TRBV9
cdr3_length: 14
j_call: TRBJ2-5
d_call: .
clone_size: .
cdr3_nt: TGTGCCAGCAGCGTAGGGCCTACGCAAGAGACCCAGTACTTC
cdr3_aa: CASSVGPTQETQYF

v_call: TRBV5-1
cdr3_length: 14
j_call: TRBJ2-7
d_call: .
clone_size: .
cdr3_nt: TGCGCCAGCAGCTTGAAACAAGGGTCCTACGAGCAGTACTTC
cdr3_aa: CASSLKQGSYEQYF

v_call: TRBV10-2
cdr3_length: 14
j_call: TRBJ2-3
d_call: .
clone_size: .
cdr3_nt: TGCGCCAGCACTCTTAGCAGCGGGCTCGATACGCAGTATTTT
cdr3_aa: CASTLSSGLDTQYF

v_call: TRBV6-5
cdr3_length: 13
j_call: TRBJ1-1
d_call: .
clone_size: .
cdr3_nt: TGTGCCAGCAGTTCAGGAGGGAACACTGAAGCTTTCTTT
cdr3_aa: CASSSGGNTEAFF

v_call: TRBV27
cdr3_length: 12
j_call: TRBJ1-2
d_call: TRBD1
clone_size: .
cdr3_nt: TGTGCCAGCAGTTGGACAGGAGGTGGCTACACCTTC
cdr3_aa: CASSWTGGGYTF

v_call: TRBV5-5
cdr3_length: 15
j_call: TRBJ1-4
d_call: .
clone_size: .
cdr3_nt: TGTGCCAGCAGCTCCGGATTCGCAACTAATGAAAAACTGTTTTTT
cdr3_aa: CASSSGFATNEKLFF

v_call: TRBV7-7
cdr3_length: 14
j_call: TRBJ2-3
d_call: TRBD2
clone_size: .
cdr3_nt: TGTGCCAGCAGCTTTAGCGGGAGGGGGGATACGCAGTATTTT
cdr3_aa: CASSFSGRGDTQYF

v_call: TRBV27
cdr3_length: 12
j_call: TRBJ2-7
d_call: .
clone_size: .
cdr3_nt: TGTGCCAGCAGTCAGCACCGTCAGCGCCAGTACTTC
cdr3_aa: CASSQHRQRQYF

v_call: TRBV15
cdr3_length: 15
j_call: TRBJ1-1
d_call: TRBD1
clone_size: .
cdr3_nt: TGTGCCACCAGCAGAGGGGGGACAGGGGGGCGTGAAGCTTTCTTT
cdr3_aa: CATSRGGTGGREAFF